Listed below are T cell receptor beta chains from one sample, sequenced in a study of blood T cell repertoires in COVID-19. Measured with immunoSEQ multiplex PCR; TCRdb has only the in-frame clones, and not every one. The sample includes roughly 200,000 clones, roughly nine tenths of them seen just once. Sequenced: PBMCs or T cells enriched from blood (not recorded which). These receptors originate from a woman under 40 who had recovered from COVID-19. CDR3s include the opening cysteine and the closing phenylalanine or tryptophan. Fields, in order: D gene, clone size, J gene, V gene, CDR3 protein, CDR3 DNA. D genes are given only for firm matches. The size of a clone is reported for some rows only, either as once, few or many, or as a class for expanded clones.

D: TRBD1; size: .; J: TRBJ2-2; V: TRBV7-7; CDR3: CASSTPQGANTGELFF; DNA: TGTGCTAGCAGCACACCCCAGGGGGCGAACACCGGGGAGCTGTTTTTT
D: .; size: .; J: TRBJ2-2; V: TRBV4-3; CDR3: CASKDREGWTGELFF; DNA: TGCGCCAGCAAGGACAGAGAAGGTTGGACCGGGGAGCTGTTTTTT
D: .; size: .; J: TRBJ1-5; V: TRBV19; CDR3: CASSIIGQPQHF; DNA: TGTGCCAGTAGTATTATCGGGCAGCCCCAGCATTTT
D: TRBD1; size: .; J: TRBJ1-1; V: TRBV18; CDR3: CASSPRTGVNTEAFF; DNA: TGTGCCAGCTCACCCCGGACAGGGGTGAACACTGAAGCTTTCTTT
D: TRBD2; size: .; J: TRBJ2-1; V: TRBV6-5; CDR3: CASSYSTSAHGEQFF; DNA: TGTGCCAGCAGTTACTCGACTAGCGCCCACGGTGAGCAGTTCTTC
D: .; size: .; J: TRBJ2-1; V: TRBV6-2/TRBV6-3; CDR3: CASSYRASVEEQFF; DNA: TGTGCCAGCAGTTACAGGGCTAGCGTTGAAGAGCAGTTCTTC
D: TRBD1; size: .; J: TRBJ2-7; V: TRBV11-2; CDR3: CASSSDRVTYEQYF; DNA: TGTGCCAGCAGCTCGGACAGGGTAACGTACGAGCAGTACTTC
D: .; size: .; J: TRBJ2-1; V: TRBV4-1; CDR3: CASSQDAASSYNEQFF; DNA: TGCGCCAGCAGCCAAGATGCCGCGAGCTCCTACAATGAGCAGTTCTTC
D: TRBD2; size: .; J: TRBJ2-1; V: TRBV23-1; CDR3: CASSQLKRGGQYNEQFF; DNA: TGCGCCAGCAGTCAGCTAAAACGGGGGGGCCAATACAATGAGCAGTTCTTC
D: .; size: .; J: TRBJ1-2; V: TRBV7-2; CDR3: CASSPLNYGYTF; DNA: TGTGCCAGCAGCCCCCTTAACTATGGCTACACCTTC
D: TRBD1; size: once; J: TRBJ1-1; V: TRBV5-4; CDR3: CASSKPGTGDTEAFF; DNA: TGTGCCAGCAGCAAGCCCGGGACAGGGGACACTGAAGCTTTCTTT
D: .; size: .; J: TRBJ1-1; V: TRBV12-3/TRBV12-4; CDR3: CASLPQGWTEAFF; DNA: TGTGCCAGTTTACCGCAGGGGTGGACTGAAGCTTTCTTT
D: .; size: .; J: TRBJ1-4; V: TRBV10-3; CDR3: CAISAGEDEKLFF; DNA: TGTGCCATCAGTGCCGGGGAGGATGAAAAACTGTTTTTT
D: TRBD1; size: once; J: TRBJ1-3; V: TRBV7-2; CDR3: CASSLDRGAGNTIYF; DNA: TGTGCCAGCAGCTTAGACAGGGGGGCTGGAAACACCATATATTTT
D: .; size: .; J: TRBJ1-1; V: TRBV5-1; CDR3: CASSLTGNTEAFF; DNA: TGCGCCAGCAGCTTGACAGGGAACACTGAAGCTTTCTTT
D: TRBD1; size: once; J: TRBJ2-2; V: TRBV24-1; CDR3: CATAGRGFSGELFF; DNA: TGTGCCACCGCTGGCAGGGGGTTCAGCGGGGAGCTGTTTTTT
D: .; size: .; J: TRBJ1-1; V: TRBV4-3; CDR3: CASSQDFSGDTEAFF; DNA: TGCGCCAGCAGCCAAGATTTCTCCGGAGACACTGAAGCTTTCTTT
D: .; size: .; J: TRBJ1-1; V: TRBV6-1; CDR3: CASSYEALNTEAFF; DNA: TGTGCCAGCAGTTATGAGGCCCTGAACACTGAAGCTTTCTTT
D: TRBD1; size: .; J: TRBJ2-1; V: TRBV4-3; CDR3: CASSQGDRAYNEQFF; DNA: TGCGCCAGCAGCCAAGGGGACAGGGCTTACAATGAGCAGTTCTTC
D: TRBD1; size: .; J: TRBJ1-2; V: TRBV10-3; CDR3: CAISRPNRGRSYGYTF; DNA: TGTGCCATCAGTAGACCGAACAGGGGGCGCAGCTATGGCTACACCTTC
D: TRBD1; size: .; J: TRBJ2-7; V: TRBV4-3; CDR3: CASSQGRGLEQYF; DNA: TGCGCCAGCAGCCAAGGCAGGGGGCTCGAGCAGTACTTC
D: TRBD1; size: .; J: TRBJ1-1; V: TRBV9; CDR3: CASSGDREDTEAFF; DNA: TGTGCCAGCAGCGGAGACAGGGAGGACACTGAAGCTTTCTTT
D: TRBD1; size: .; J: TRBJ2-1; V: TRBV4-1; CDR3: CASSHPGQGNYNEQFF; DNA: TGCGCCAGCAGCCACCCAGGACAGGGCAATTACAATGAGCAGTTCTTC
D: .; size: .; J: TRBJ2-1; V: TRBV2; CDR3: CASIRSLNEQFF; DNA: TGTGCCAGCATCCGGTCTTTGAATGAGCAGTTCTTC
D: .; size: .; J: TRBJ2-7; V: TRBV5-6; CDR3: CASSLISEQYF; DNA: TGTGCCAGCAGCTTAATCTCCGAGCAGTACTTC
D: .; size: .; J: TRBJ1-1; V: TRBV11-1; CDR3: CASSNTGTEAFF; DNA: TGTGCCAGCAGCAACACAGGGACGGAAGCTTTCTTT
D: TRBD1; size: .; J: TRBJ2-1; V: TRBV5-1; CDR3: CASSRNQQGYEQFF; DNA: TGCGCCAGCAGCAGGAACCAACAGGGGTATGAGCAGTTCTTC
D: .; size: .; J: TRBJ1-1; V: TRBV9; CDR3: CASSVGFRSGNTEAFF; DNA: TGTGCCAGCAGCGTAGGTTTTCGGTCCGGGAACACTGAAGCTTTCTTT
D: .; size: .; J: TRBJ2-7; V: TRBV6-1; CDR3: CASSEALSGASYEQYF; DNA: TGTGCCAGCAGTGAAGCGCTATCTGGAGCCTCCTACGAGCAGTACTTC
D: .; size: once; J: TRBJ2-2; V: TRBV25-1; CDR3: CASRGQNTGELFF; DNA: TGTGCCAGCAGAGGACAGAACACCGGGGAGCTGTTTTTT
D: .; size: .; J: TRBJ1-2; V: TRBV6-5; CDR3: CASSQHAGDYGYTF; DNA: TGTGCCAGCAGTCAACATGCGGGGGACTATGGCTACACCTTC
D: .; size: .; J: TRBJ2-5; V: TRBV5-4; CDR3: CASTNPIGTQYF; DNA: TGTGCCAGCACCAACCCGATCGGGACCCAGTACTTC
D: TRBD2; size: .; J: TRBJ2-1; V: TRBV6-2/TRBV6-3; CDR3: CASSYQRGGRTQFF; DNA: TGTGCCAGCAGTTACCAGCGGGGGGGCCGCACGCAGTTCTTC
D: TRBD1; size: .; J: TRBJ1-2; V: TRBV9; CDR3: CASSPTEQGQYGYTF; DNA: TGTGCCAGCAGCCCCACGGAACAGGGACAGTATGGCTACACCTTC
D: .; size: .; J: TRBJ2-3; V: TRBV4-1; CDR3: CASSQGTLATQYF; DNA: TGCGCCAGCAGCCAAGGAACCCTGGCTACGCAGTATTTT
D: .; size: few; J: TRBJ2-3; V: TRBV6-4; CDR3: CASSTGDTDTQYF; DNA: TGTGCCAGCAGTACGGGGGACACAGATACGCAGTATTTT
D: .; size: .; J: TRBJ2-2; V: TRBV11-3; CDR3: CASSNQENTGELFF; DNA: TGTGCCAGCAGCAATCAGGAGAACACCGGGGAGCTGTTTTTT
D: .; size: .; J: TRBJ1-1; V: TRBV7-2; CDR3: CASSLSATVTEAFF; DNA: TGTGCCAGCAGCTTAAGTGCGACAGTCACTGAAGCTTTCTTT
D: TRBD1; size: .; J: TRBJ1-1; V: TRBV19; CDR3: CASSMPRQGSPNTEAFF; DNA: TGTGCCAGTAGTATGCCCCGACAGGGCTCTCCGAACACTGAAGCTTTCTTT
D: .; size: .; J: TRBJ1-1; V: TRBV6-5; CDR3: CASKRGENTEAFF; DNA: TGTGCCAGCAAGCGGGGCGAGAACACTGAAGCTTTCTTT
D: .; size: .; J: TRBJ2-7; V: TRBV6-5; CDR3: CASTRGDVREQYF; DNA: TGTGCCAGCACCCGCGGGGACGTGAGGGAGCAGTACTTC
D: .; size: .; J: TRBJ2-7; V: TRBV28; CDR3: CASSWAYEQYF; DNA: TGTGCCAGCAGTTGGGCGTACGAGCAGTACTTC